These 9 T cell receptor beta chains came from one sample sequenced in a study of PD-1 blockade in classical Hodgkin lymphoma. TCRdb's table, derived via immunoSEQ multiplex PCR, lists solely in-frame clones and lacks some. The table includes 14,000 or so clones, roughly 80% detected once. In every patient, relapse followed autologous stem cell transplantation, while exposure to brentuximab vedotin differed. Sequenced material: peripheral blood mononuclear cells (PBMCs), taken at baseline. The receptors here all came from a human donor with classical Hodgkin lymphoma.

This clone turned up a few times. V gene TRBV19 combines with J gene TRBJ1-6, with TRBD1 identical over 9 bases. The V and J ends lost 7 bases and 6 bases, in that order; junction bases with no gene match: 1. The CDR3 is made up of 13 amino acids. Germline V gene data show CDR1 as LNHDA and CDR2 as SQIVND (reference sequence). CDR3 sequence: CASKDRGNSPLHF. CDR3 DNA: TGTGCCAGTAAGGACAGGGGTAATTCACCCCTCCACTTT.

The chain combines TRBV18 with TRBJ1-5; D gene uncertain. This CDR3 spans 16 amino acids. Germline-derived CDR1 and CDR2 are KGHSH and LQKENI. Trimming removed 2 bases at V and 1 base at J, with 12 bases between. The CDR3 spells CASSPTLIRSNQPQHF. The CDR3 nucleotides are TGTGCCAGCTCACCAACACTCATACGGAGCAATCAGCCCCAGCATTTT. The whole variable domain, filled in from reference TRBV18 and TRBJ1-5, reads NAGVMQNPRHLVRRRGQEARLRCSPMKGHSHVYWYRQLPEEGLKFMVYLQKENIIDESGMPKERFSAEFPKEGPSILRIQQVVRGDSAAYFCASSPTLIRSNQPQHFGDGTRLSIL.

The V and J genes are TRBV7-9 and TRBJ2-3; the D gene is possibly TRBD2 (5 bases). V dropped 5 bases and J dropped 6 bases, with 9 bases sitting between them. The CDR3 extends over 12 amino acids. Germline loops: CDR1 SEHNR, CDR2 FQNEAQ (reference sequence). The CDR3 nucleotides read TGTGCCAGCAGCCTTGTAGCGGATACGCAGTATTTT. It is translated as CASSLVADTQYF.

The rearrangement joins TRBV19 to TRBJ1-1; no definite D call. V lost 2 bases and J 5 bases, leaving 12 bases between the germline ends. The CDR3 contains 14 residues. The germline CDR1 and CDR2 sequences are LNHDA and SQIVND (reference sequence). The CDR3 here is CASSIHGVETEAFF. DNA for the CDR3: TGTGCCAGTAGTATACACGGGGTGGAAACTGAAGCTTTCTTT.

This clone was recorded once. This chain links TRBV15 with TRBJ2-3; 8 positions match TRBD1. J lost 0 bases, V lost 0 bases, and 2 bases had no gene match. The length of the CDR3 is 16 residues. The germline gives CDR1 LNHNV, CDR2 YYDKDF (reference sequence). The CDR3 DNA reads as TGTGCCACCAGCAGAGATCAGGGGGCTAGCACAGATACGCAGTATTTT. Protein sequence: CATSRDQGASTDTQYF.

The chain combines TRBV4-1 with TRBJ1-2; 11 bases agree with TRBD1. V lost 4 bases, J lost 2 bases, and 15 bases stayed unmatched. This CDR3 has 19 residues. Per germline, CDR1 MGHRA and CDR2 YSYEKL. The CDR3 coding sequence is TGCGCCAGCAGCCTCCAACCCGTCGGGACAGGGGGTCCCAACTATGGCTACACCTTC. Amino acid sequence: CASSLQPVGTGGPNYGYTF.

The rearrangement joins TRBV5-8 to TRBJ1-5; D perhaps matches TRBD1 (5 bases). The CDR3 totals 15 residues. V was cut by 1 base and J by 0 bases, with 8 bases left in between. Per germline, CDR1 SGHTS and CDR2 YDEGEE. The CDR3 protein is CASSLTGVSNQPQHF. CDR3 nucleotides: TGTGCCAGCAGCTTGACAGGCGTTAGCAATCAGCCCCAGCATTTT.

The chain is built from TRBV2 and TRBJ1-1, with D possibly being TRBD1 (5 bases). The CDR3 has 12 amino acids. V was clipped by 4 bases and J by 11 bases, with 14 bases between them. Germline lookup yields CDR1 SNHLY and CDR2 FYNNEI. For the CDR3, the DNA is TGTGCCAGCAGTGCCAGGGTCCTGGGGGCTTTCTTT. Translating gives CASSARVLGAFF. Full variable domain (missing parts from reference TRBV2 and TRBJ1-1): EPEVTQTPSHQVTQMGQEVILRCVPISNHLYFYWYRQILGQKVEFLVSFYNNEISEKSEIFDDQFSVERPDGSNFTLKIRSTKLEDSAMYFCASSARVLGAFFGQGTRLTVV.

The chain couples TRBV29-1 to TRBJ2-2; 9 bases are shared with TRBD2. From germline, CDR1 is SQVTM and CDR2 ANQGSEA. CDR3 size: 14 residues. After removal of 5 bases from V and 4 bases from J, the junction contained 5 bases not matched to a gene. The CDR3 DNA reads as TGCAGCGTTTATCGCGGGGGGGGCACCGGGGAGCTGTTTTTT. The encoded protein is CSVYRGGGTGELFF.